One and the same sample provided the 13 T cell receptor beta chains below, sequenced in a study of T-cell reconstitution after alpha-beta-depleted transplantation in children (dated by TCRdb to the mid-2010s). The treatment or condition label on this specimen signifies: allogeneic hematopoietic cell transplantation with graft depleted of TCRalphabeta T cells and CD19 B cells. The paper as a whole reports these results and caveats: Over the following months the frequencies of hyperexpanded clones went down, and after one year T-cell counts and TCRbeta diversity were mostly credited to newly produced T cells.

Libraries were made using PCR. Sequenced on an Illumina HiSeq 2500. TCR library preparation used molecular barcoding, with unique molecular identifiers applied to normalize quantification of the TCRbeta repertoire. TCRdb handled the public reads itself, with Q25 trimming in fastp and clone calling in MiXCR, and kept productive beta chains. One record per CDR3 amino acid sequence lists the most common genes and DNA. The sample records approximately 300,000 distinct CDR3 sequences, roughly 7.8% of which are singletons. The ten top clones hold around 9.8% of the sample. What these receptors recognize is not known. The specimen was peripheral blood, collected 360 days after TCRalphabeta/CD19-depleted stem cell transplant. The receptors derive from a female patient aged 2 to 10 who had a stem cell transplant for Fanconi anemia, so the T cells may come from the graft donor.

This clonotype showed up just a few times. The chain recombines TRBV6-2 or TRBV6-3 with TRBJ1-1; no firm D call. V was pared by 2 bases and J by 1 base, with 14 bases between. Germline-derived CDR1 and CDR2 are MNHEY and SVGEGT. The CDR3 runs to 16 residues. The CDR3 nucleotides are TGTGCCAGCAGTTACGACGACCTCAAGGGGAACACTGAAGCTTTCTTT. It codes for CASSYDDLKGNTEAFF.

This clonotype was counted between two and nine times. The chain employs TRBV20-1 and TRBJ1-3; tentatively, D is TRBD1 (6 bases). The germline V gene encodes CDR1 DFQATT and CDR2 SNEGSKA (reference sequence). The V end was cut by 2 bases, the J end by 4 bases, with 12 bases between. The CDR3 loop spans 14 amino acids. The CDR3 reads CSARHRGQGNTIYF. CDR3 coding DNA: TGCAGTGCTAGACATCGAGGACAGGGAAACACCATATATTTT.

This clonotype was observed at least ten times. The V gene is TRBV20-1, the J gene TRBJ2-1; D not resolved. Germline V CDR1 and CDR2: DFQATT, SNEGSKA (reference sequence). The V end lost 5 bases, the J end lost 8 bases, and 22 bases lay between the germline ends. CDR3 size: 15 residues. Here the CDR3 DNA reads TGCAGTGCTGTAACCCCGGACCCGAGGATCCATGAGCAGTTCTTC. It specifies CSAVTPDPRIHEQFF.

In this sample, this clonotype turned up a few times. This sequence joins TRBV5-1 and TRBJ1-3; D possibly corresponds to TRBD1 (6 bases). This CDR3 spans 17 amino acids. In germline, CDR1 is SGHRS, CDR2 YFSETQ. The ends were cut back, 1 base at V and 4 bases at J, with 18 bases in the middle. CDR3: CASSLTPRGGEGNTIYF. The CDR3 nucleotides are TGCGCCAGCAGCTTGACCCCGCGAGGGGGAGAAGGAAACACCATATATTTT. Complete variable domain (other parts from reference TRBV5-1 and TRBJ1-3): KAGVTQTPRYLIKTRGQQVTLSCSPISGHRSVSWYQQTPGQGLQFLFEYFSETQRNKGNFPGRFSGRQFSNSRSEMNVSTLELGDSALYLCASSLTPRGGEGNTIYFGEGSWLTVV.

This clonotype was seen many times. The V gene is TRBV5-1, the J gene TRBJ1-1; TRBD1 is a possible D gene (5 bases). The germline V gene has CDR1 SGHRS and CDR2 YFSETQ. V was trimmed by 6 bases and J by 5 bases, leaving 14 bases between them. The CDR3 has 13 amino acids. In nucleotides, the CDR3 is TGCGCCAGCAAGTCGCAGGGTGATACTGAAGCTTTCTTT. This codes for CASKSQGDTEAFF.

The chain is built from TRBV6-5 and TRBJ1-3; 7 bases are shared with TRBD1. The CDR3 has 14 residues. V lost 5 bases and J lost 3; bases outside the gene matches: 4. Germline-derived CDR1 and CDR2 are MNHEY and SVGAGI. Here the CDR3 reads CASSHRGSGNTIYF. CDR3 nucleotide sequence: TGTGCCAGCAGTCACAGGGGTAGTGGAAACACCATATATTTT.

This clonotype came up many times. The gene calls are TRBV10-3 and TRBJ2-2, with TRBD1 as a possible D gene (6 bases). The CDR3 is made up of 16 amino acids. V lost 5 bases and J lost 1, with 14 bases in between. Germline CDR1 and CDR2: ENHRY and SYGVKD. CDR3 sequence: CAISITGHMNTGELFF. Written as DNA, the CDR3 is TGTGCCATCAGTATTACGGGACATATGAACACCGGGGAGCTGTTTTTT.

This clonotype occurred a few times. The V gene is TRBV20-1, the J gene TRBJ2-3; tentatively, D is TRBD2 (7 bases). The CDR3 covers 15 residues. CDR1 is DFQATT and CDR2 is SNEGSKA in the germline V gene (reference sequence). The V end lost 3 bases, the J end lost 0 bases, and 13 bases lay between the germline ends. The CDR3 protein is CSARGASGSTDTQYF. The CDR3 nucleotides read TGCAGTGCTAGGGGGGCTAGCGGTAGCACAGATACGCAGTATTTT.

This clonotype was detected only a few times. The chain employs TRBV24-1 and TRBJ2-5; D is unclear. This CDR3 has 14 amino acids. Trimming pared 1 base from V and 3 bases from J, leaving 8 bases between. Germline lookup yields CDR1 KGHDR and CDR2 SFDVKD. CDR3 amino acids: CATSDFPGEETQYF. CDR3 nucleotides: TGTGCCACCAGTGATTTTCCCGGAGAAGAGACCCAGTACTTC.

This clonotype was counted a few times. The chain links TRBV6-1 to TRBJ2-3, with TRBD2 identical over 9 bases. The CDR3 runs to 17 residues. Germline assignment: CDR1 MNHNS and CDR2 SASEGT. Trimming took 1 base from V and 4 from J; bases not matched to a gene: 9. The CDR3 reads CASSEGPLAGRADTQYF. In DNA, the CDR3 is TGTGCCAGCAGTGAAGGGCCCCTAGCGGGGCGGGCAGATACGCAGTATTTT.

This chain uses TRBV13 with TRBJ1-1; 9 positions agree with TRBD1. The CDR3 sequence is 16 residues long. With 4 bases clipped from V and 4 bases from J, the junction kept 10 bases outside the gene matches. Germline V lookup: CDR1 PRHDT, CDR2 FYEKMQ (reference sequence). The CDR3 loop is CASSSSDRGRFTEAFF. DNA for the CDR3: TGTGCCAGCAGCTCCTCCGACAGGGGGAGGTTCACTGAAGCTTTCTTT.

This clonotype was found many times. In nucleotides, the CDR3 is TGCAGTGCTCCGAAGCTGGATGAAGCTTTCTTT. Its protein product is CSAPKLDEAFF. The chain carries TRBV20-1 and TRBJ1-1; D is undetermined. The CDR3 contains 11 residues. Germline V gene data show CDR1 as DFQATT and CDR2 as SNEGSKA (reference sequence). V lost 5 bases, J lost 7 bases, and 11 bases lay in between.

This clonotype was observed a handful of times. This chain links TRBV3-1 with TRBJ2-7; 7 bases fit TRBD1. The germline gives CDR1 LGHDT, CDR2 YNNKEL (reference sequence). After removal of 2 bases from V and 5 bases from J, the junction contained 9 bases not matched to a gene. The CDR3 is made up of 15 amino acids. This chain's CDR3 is CASSQRAGGNHEQYV. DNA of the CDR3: TGTGCCAGCAGCCAAAGGGCAGGGGGAAACCACGAGCAGTACGTC.